This T cell receptor (beta chain) was documented in a study of blood T cell repertoires in COVID-19. As originally analysed: Estimates of nucleated cell counts were drawn from the amplification of reference gene primers. The repertoire was sequenced with immunoSEQ multiplex PCR; TCRdb's copy has only in-frame clones and lacks some. Clone size and the V and J calls come from that table; the DNA yielded D and trimming. This table has about 180,000 clones, approximately 87% appearing once. The germline CDR1 and CDR2 sequences are SGHRS and YFSETQ. The CDR3 runs to 15 residues. The V and J ends lost 0 bases and 2 bases respectively, with 9 bases between them.

The specimen was peripheral blood. V and J are TRBV5-1 and TRBJ2-4; no reliable D call. This clonotype originated in a man aged 35-49 years with active or convalescent COVID-19. The CDR3 sequence: CASSLDLSTKNIQYF. CDR3 in DNA: TGCGCCAGCAGCTTGGACCTCTCTACCAAAAACATTCAGTACTTC.